This is a list of T cell receptor beta chains from one sample in a study of blood T cells in healthy people across ages. Via MiXCR, TCRdb re-called the 5' RACE reads, giving one row per CDR3 protein. The sample gives some 1 million distinct CDR3 sequences, over 35% of which show up once; 18% is in the top ten. Sequencing was performed on blood. Receptors were obtained from an older woman in good health. Both conserved end residues are part of each CDR3. D genes are given only for firm matches. For some rows the clone size is stated as once, few or many, or as a class when expanded; others skip it.

j_call: TRBJ2-3
d_call: .
v_call: TRBV29-1
clone_size: few
cdr3_nt: TGCAGCGTTGAAGTCGTGGGAGATACGCAGTATTTT
cdr3_aa: CSVEVVGDTQYF

j_call: TRBJ2-7
d_call: .
v_call: TRBV10-3
clone_size: many
cdr3_nt: TGTGCCATCATGGAAGGAGGGTCCTACGAGCAGTACTTC
cdr3_aa: CAIMEGGSYEQYF

j_call: TRBJ2-1
d_call: TRBD2
v_call: TRBV7-9
clone_size: .
cdr3_nt: TGTGCCAGCAGCCAGACTAGCGACGTAATCCGGGAGCAGTTCTTC
cdr3_aa: CASSQTSDVIREQFF

j_call: TRBJ1-2
d_call: .
v_call: TRBV27
clone_size: .
cdr3_nt: TGTGCCAGCGGTCCCACAAGGGGGGCCGGACAGACTAACTATGGCTACACCTTC
cdr3_aa: CASGPTRGAGQTNYGYTF

j_call: TRBJ2-3
d_call: TRBD1
v_call: TRBV28
clone_size: .
cdr3_nt: TGTGCCAGCAGTTTACAGGGGGCTATAAGCACAGATACGCAGTATTTT
cdr3_aa: CASSLQGAISTDTQYF

j_call: TRBJ2-4
d_call: .
v_call: TRBV11-2
clone_size: few
cdr3_nt: TGTGCCAGCAGCGCTCGGGAGCAGTACTTC
cdr3_aa: CASSAREQYF

j_call: TRBJ2-1
d_call: TRBD2
v_call: TRBV29-1
clone_size: .
cdr3_nt: TGCAGCGTTGAAGATTGGGTAGCGGGAGACAATGAGCAGTTCTTC
cdr3_aa: CSVEDWVAGDNEQFF

j_call: TRBJ2-1
d_call: .
v_call: TRBV2
clone_size: once
cdr3_nt: TGTGCCAGCAGTGAAGGGGGAAAGGGGATGGGGTACAATGAGCAGTTCTTC
cdr3_aa: CASSEGGKGMGYNEQFF

j_call: TRBJ1-2
d_call: .
v_call: TRBV29-1
clone_size: .
cdr3_nt: TGCAGCGTGACAAGGGGCCGGAGTGGCTACACCTTC
cdr3_aa: CSVTRGRSGYTF

j_call: TRBJ2-7
d_call: .
v_call: TRBV5-5
clone_size: .
cdr3_nt: TGTGCCAGCAGCTTTGGCCTGGATCCGAGCGAGCAGTACTTC
cdr3_aa: CASSFGLDPSEQYF

j_call: TRBJ2-1
d_call: TRBD2
v_call: TRBV27
clone_size: .
cdr3_nt: TGTGCCAGCAGTTTCCAAGGACTAGCGGGTCGTCAGTTCTTC
cdr3_aa: CASSFQGLAGRQFF

j_call: TRBJ2-5
d_call: TRBD1
v_call: TRBV11-3
clone_size: few
cdr3_nt: TGTGCCAGCAGCCCGAACAGGGGAGAGACCCAGTACTTC
cdr3_aa: CASSPNRGETQYF

j_call: TRBJ2-7
d_call: TRBD2
v_call: TRBV15
clone_size: .
cdr3_nt: TGTGCCACCAGCAGATCCCCCGGGACTAGCGTTTACGAGCAGTACTTC
cdr3_aa: CATSRSPGTSVYEQYF

j_call: TRBJ2-7
d_call: .
v_call: TRBV6-6
clone_size: .
cdr3_nt: TGTGCCAGCAGTCACCTACAAGACACCTACGAGCAGTACTTC
cdr3_aa: CASSHLQDTYEQYF

j_call: TRBJ2-3
d_call: TRBD1
v_call: TRBV7-9
clone_size: .
cdr3_nt: TGTGCCAGCAGCTTAGCGGGTGGCACAGGGGACACAGATACGCAGTATTTT
cdr3_aa: CASSLAGGTGDTDTQYF

j_call: TRBJ2-1
d_call: .
v_call: TRBV6-6
clone_size: .
cdr3_nt: TGTGCCAGCAGTTTCCATTGGGGTCTCGACAATGAGCAGTTCTTC
cdr3_aa: CASSFHWGLDNEQFF

j_call: TRBJ2-1
d_call: .
v_call: TRBV5-1
clone_size: few
cdr3_nt: TGCGCCAGCAGCTTGGCCCCAGGGGACCAGTTCTTC
cdr3_aa: CASSLAPGDQFF

j_call: TRBJ1-2
d_call: TRBD1
v_call: TRBV10-3
clone_size: few
cdr3_nt: TGTGCCATCAGTGGGCCGGGACAGGGGAAGGCTAACTATGGCTACACCTTC
cdr3_aa: CAISGPGQGKANYGYTF

j_call: TRBJ1-4
d_call: TRBD1
v_call: TRBV10-2
clone_size: .
cdr3_nt: TGCGCCAGCAGCCCCGGGACAGTTAATGAACAACTGTTTTTT
cdr3_aa: CASSPGTVNEQLFF

j_call: TRBJ2-1
d_call: TRBD1
v_call: TRBV27
clone_size: .
cdr3_nt: TGTGCCAGCACACTCGGACAGGGAGCATACAATGAGCAGTTCTTC
cdr3_aa: CASTLGQGAYNEQFF

j_call: TRBJ1-5
d_call: .
v_call: TRBV10-3
clone_size: .
cdr3_nt: TGTGCCATCAGTGAAGGGTTGGAGCCCCAGCATTTT
cdr3_aa: CAISEGLEPQHF

j_call: TRBJ2-7
d_call: TRBD2
v_call: TRBV27
clone_size: .
cdr3_nt: TGTGCCAGCAGTTTGCAGGCCAGGCGAATCTCCGGGACTAGCGGGAGTCCGTACTACGAGCAGTACTTC
cdr3_aa: CASSLQARRISGTSGSPYYEQYF

j_call: TRBJ2-3
d_call: TRBD1
v_call: TRBV7-2
clone_size: .
cdr3_nt: TGTGCCAGCAGCTCTACGACAGGGGGCCTGACAGATACGCAGTATTTT
cdr3_aa: CASSSTTGGLTDTQYF

j_call: TRBJ2-7
d_call: .
v_call: TRBV10-3
clone_size: .
cdr3_nt: TGTGCCATCAGTGAGTGGGCAGACTCCTACGAGCAGTACTTC
cdr3_aa: CAISEWADSYEQYF

j_call: TRBJ2-3
d_call: .
v_call: TRBV5-1
clone_size: .
cdr3_nt: TGCGCCAGCAGTCTTGAGCCGGTCAGGGATACGCAGTATTTT
cdr3_aa: CASSLEPVRDTQYF

j_call: TRBJ2-3
d_call: .
v_call: TRBV20-1
clone_size: .
cdr3_nt: TGCAGTGCTAGTGTTAGCTGGGGCACAGATACGCAGTATTTT
cdr3_aa: CSASVSWGTDTQYF

j_call: TRBJ2-3
d_call: TRBD2
v_call: TRBV28
clone_size: .
cdr3_nt: TGTGCCAGCAGTTGGGGGGCGGGGGGGACAGATACGCAGTATTTT
cdr3_aa: CASSWGAGGTDTQYF

j_call: TRBJ1-2
d_call: TRBD1
v_call: TRBV12-5
clone_size: .
cdr3_nt: TGTGCTATTGGGTCCGGGACAGCCTATGGCTACACCTTC
cdr3_aa: CAIGSGTAYGYTF

j_call: TRBJ2-7
d_call: TRBD2
v_call: TRBV27
clone_size: few
cdr3_nt: TGTGCCAGCAGTCTTTTGCGCGTGGGAGGGCCCGACGAGCAGTACTTC
cdr3_aa: CASSLLRVGGPDEQYF

j_call: TRBJ2-1
d_call: .
v_call: TRBV12-3/TRBV12-4
clone_size: few
cdr3_nt: TGTGCCAGCAGTTTGCCGGGTCTGAGCTCCTACAATGAGCAGTTCTTC
cdr3_aa: CASSLPGLSSYNEQFF

j_call: TRBJ2-7
d_call: .
v_call: TRBV15
clone_size: .
cdr3_nt: TGTGCCACCAGCAGAGTCGCCTCCTACGAGCAGTACTTC
cdr3_aa: CATSRVASYEQYF

j_call: TRBJ2-3
d_call: TRBD2
v_call: TRBV2
clone_size: few
cdr3_nt: TGTGCCAGCAGCGGGACTAGCGGGAGCCCCAGGGATACGCAGTATTTT
cdr3_aa: CASSGTSGSPRDTQYF

j_call: TRBJ2-7
d_call: .
v_call: TRBV27
clone_size: .
cdr3_nt: TGTGCCAGCAGTTCTAGTTCGGGGGCTAGCGGATACTCCTACGAGCAGTACTTC
cdr3_aa: CASSSSSGASGYSYEQYF

j_call: TRBJ2-1
d_call: .
v_call: TRBV10-3
clone_size: many
cdr3_nt: TGTGCCATCAGTGAGCTCGGCGAGCAGTTCTTC
cdr3_aa: CAISELGEQFF

j_call: TRBJ2-7
d_call: TRBD2
v_call: TRBV20-1
clone_size: .
cdr3_nt: TGCAGTGCTCCCCGGTTAGCGGGTGACTACGAGCAGTACTTC
cdr3_aa: CSAPRLAGDYEQYF

j_call: TRBJ2-4
d_call: .
v_call: TRBV3-1
clone_size: few
cdr3_nt: TGTGCCAGCAGCCAAGTCCGGATTAACAAAAACATTCAGTACTTC
cdr3_aa: CASSQVRINKNIQYF

j_call: TRBJ1-5
d_call: .
v_call: TRBV20-1
clone_size: once
cdr3_nt: TGCAGTGCTAGAGAGCCACGTGTCCAGGGTCATCGGCCCCAGCATTTT
cdr3_aa: CSAREPRVQGHRPQHF

j_call: TRBJ2-6
d_call: .
v_call: TRBV6-2/TRBV6-3
clone_size: .
cdr3_nt: TGTGCCAGCAGTTCCTTGCGTCGGCAGGGCCGACCTGGGGCCAACGTCCTGACTTTC
cdr3_aa: CASSSLRRQGRPGANVLTF

j_call: TRBJ1-1
d_call: .
v_call: TRBV30
clone_size: .
cdr3_nt: TGTGCCTGGAGTGGAGGGAGGAACACTGAAGCTTTCTTT
cdr3_aa: CAWSGGRNTEAFF

j_call: TRBJ2-5
d_call: .
v_call: TRBV2
clone_size: few
cdr3_nt: TGTGCCAGCAGTGTTGGGTCTTTGTCAGAGACCCAGTACTTC
cdr3_aa: CASSVGSLSETQYF

j_call: TRBJ2-1
d_call: .
v_call: TRBV7-2
clone_size: many
cdr3_nt: TGTGCCAGCAGCCCCGGGATAACCTCCTACAATGAGCAGTTCTTC
cdr3_aa: CASSPGITSYNEQFF

j_call: TRBJ2-7
d_call: .
v_call: TRBV5-1
clone_size: .
cdr3_nt: TGCGCCAGCAGTACTCTAGTGGGGCCTCCCGCCGAGCAGTACTTC
cdr3_aa: CASSTLVGPPAEQYF

j_call: TRBJ2-5
d_call: .
v_call: TRBV30
clone_size: few
cdr3_nt: TGTGCCTGCCAACCCCAAGAGACCCAGTACTTC
cdr3_aa: CACQPQETQYF

j_call: TRBJ2-2
d_call: TRBD2
v_call: TRBV9
clone_size: .
cdr3_nt: TGTGCCAGCAGCCCCCCGGGACTAGCGCGGCCCGGGGAGCTGTTTTTT
cdr3_aa: CASSPPGLARPGELFF

j_call: TRBJ2-7
d_call: TRBD2
v_call: TRBV10-3
clone_size: .
cdr3_nt: TGTGCCATCAGTGAGGTGGCTAGCGGCTCCTACGAGCAGTACTTC
cdr3_aa: CAISEVASGSYEQYF

j_call: TRBJ1-5
d_call: TRBD1
v_call: TRBV27
clone_size: .
cdr3_nt: TGTGCCACCACAGGGGAAGCTCAGCCCCAGCATTTT
cdr3_aa: CATTGEAQPQHF

j_call: TRBJ1-6
d_call: .
v_call: TRBV2
clone_size: .
cdr3_nt: TGTGCCAGCAGTCGGGCTACCCCCAATTCACCCCTCCACTTT
cdr3_aa: CASSRATPNSPLHF

j_call: TRBJ1-5
d_call: TRBD1
v_call: TRBV19
clone_size: .
cdr3_nt: TGTGCCAGTAGTAAGGACAGGAATCAGCCCCAGCATTTT
cdr3_aa: CASSKDRNQPQHF

j_call: TRBJ2-7
d_call: .
v_call: TRBV12-3/TRBV12-4
clone_size: few
cdr3_nt: TGTGCCAGCAGTTTTAAAGACCCCTTCGAGCAGTACTTC
cdr3_aa: CASSFKDPFEQYF

j_call: TRBJ2-7
d_call: TRBD2
v_call: TRBV29-1
clone_size: .
cdr3_nt: TGCAGCGTCCTTAGCGGGAGGGCCGGGGAGCAGTACTTC
cdr3_aa: CSVLSGRAGEQYF